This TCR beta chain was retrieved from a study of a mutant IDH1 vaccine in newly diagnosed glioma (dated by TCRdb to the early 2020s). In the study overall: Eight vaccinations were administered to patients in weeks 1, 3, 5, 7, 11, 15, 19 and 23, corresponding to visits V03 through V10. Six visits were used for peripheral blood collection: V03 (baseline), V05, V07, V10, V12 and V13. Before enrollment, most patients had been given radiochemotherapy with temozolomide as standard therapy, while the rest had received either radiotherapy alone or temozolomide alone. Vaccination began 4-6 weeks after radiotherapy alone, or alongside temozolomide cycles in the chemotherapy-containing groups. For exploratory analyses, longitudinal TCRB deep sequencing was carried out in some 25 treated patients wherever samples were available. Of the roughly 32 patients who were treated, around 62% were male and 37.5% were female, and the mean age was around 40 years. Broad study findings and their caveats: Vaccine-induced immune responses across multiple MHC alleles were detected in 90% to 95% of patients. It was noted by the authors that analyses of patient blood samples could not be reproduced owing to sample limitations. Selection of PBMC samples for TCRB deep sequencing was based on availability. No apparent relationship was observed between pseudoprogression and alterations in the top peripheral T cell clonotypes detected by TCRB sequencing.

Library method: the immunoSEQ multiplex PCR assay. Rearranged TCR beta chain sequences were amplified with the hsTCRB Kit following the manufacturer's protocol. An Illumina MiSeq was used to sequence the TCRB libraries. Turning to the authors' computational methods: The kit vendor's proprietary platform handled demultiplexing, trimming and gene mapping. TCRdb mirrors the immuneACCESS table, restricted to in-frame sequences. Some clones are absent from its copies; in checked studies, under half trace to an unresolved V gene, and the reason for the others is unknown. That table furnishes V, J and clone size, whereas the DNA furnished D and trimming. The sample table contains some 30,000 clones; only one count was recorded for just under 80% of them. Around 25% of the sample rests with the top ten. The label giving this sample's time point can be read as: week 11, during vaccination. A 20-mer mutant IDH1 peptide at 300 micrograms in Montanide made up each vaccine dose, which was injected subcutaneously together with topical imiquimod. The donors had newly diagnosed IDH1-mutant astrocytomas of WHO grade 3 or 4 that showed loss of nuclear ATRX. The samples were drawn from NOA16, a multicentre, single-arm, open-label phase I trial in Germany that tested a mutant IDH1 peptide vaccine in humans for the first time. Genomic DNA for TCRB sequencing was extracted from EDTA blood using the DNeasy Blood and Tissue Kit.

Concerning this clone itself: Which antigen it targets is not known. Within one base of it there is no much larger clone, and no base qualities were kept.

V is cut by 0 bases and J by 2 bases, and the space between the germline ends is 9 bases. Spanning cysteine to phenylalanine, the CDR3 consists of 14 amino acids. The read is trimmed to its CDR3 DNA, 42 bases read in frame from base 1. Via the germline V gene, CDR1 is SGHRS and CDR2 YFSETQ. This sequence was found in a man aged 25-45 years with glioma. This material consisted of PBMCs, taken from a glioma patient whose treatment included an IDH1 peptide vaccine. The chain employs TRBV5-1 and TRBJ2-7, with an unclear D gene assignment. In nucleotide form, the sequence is TGCGCCAGCAGCTTGGCTGTCGGCCCCTACGAGCAGTACTTC. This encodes CASSLAVGPYEQYF.